This T cell receptor beta chain was found in a study of blood T cell repertoires in COVID-19. Assay used: immunoSEQ multiplex PCR; TCRdb lists only in-frame clones, some missing. The table includes around 300,000 clones, approximately 86% detected once. CDR3 length equals 16 residues. V lost 1 base and J lost 3, with 13 bases in between. CDR1 is MNHEY, CDR2 SVGAGI, per germline. The chain is built from TRBV6-5 and TRBJ2-1; tentatively, D is TRBD2 (6 bases). Material for sequencing was peripheral blood. The source of this sequence is a woman in her twenties or thirties who had recovered from COVID-19. The CDR3, as DNA: TGTGCCAGCAGTTACTTTGTCGGGAGAAACTACAATGAGCAGTTCTTC. It translates to CASSYFVGRNYNEQFF.